This T cell receptor (beta chain) was documented in a study of cytomegalovirus exposure and HLA in healthy donors. Looking at the study overall: The study placed over 65% of its approximately 400 genotyped donors in the Caucasian-associated ancestry cluster.

With regard to this clone: Its specificity is not known.

The study's findings and limits: Accurate HLA-A and HLA-B prediction from TCR beta sequences was reported for most subjects. A prior analysis recorded that most TCR beta V segments were productive about 90% or about 30% of the time.

A multiplex PCR was run with 60 Vbeta primers and 13 Jbeta primers. Using immunoSEQ multiplex PCR, the repertoire was profiled, and TCRdb retains in-frame clones only, with some absent. Here the sample spans 90,000 to 95,000 clones, more than 65% being singletons. Germline values: CDR1 SGHNT, CDR2 YYREEE (reference sequence). The CDR3 is 14 amino acids. V was clipped by 0 bases and J by 4 bases, with 11 bases between them. The TCR sequence derives from a girl aged 2-15 years in good health and CMV-seropositive. Source material: PBMCs. The rearrangement uses TRBV5-4 and TRBJ2-7; D possibly corresponds to TRBD1 (6 bases). The CDR3: CASSLEQGMYEQYF. The DNA of the CDR3 is TGTGCCAGCAGCTTGGAACAGGGAATGTACGAGCAGTACTTC.